This T cell receptor beta chain emerged from a study of Graves' ophthalmopathy and Graves' hyperthyroidism (dated by TCRdb to 2016 to 2019). Notes on the research overall: Hyperthyroidism was defined as stable when no progression to ophthalmopathy occurred within 18 months of follow-up. Following sampling, methimazole starting at 30 mg daily was administered to hyperthyroidism patients, and high-dose intravenous methylprednisolone was administered to ophthalmopathy patients. In total, around 140 blood samples were TCR-sequenced: 43 ophthalmopathy, some 75 hyperthyroidism and roughly 17 hyperthyroidism-to-ophthalmopathy patients. An independent validation cohort comprised some 19 hyperthyroidism patients and some 16 patients who later progressed from hyperthyroidism to ophthalmopathy. A discovery set of 95 to 100 patients (around 45 ophthalmopathy, just over 55 stable hyperthyroidism) was enrolled to explore V-J signatures distinguishing ophthalmopathy from hyperthyroidism. The study used signatures of the TCR beta repertoire to tell Graves' ophthalmopathy apart from Graves' hyperthyroidism and to predict which patients would progress to ophthalmopathy. In about 6 hyperthyroidism patients, T-cell repertoires of thyroid tissue and blood were compared.

Hyperthyroidism patients were newly diagnosed, were aged 18 to 65 years, and had a disease duration under 2 months. Patients with other autoimmune diseases, uncontrolled infections, pregnancy or lactation were excluded. Diagnosis relied on clinical symptoms, serum thyroxine, TRAb, thyroid ultrasound and orbital computed tomography. Total RNA was extracted using Trizol reagent, and RNA quality was checked on an Agilent 2100 Bioanalyzer. TCR beta CDR3 regions were amplified from RNA transcripts for repertoire sequencing. The first round of RT-PCR was done with HTBI primers and the Qiagen OneStep RT-PCR kit, and was followed by a second round of multiplex PCR, then size selection and purification. Libraries were sequenced on an Illumina HiSeq2000 using paired-end 100 bp reads. The authors' pipeline ran thus. SOAPnuke was used for read processing, and reads with adapters, uncalled bases, a mean Phred below 15, or no exact constant-primer or identifier match were discarded. High-quality paired reads were merged with COPE v1.2.5. Each unique nucleotide sequence was treated as a clonotype, and MiTCR v1.1 was used to align the clonotypes to the IMGT TRB V, D and J references. Analysis was restricted to V-J combinations with a frequency above 0.0001, which covered about 99% of repertoires. For each V-J combination, a TCR clonal expansion and chaos score was defined as the ratio of F50 clonal expansion to chaos observed in the TCRdist matrix. Welch's t-statistics and random forest were used to reduce features to about a dozen V-J combinations, which were fed into a naive Bayes classifier. The similarity between thyroid and blood repertoires was quantified using the Morisita-Horn index. TCRdb reworked the public reads: Q25 trimming with fastp, MiXCR clone assembly, productive beta chains retained. Every CDR3 protein is listed once, alongside the most common genes and DNA of its rows. TCRdb's processing, not the authors', yielded these V and J calls. In all, the sample holds over a million distinct CDR3 sequences, and 35% to 40% of those were seen once. The ten largest clonotypes hold around 10% of the sample.

The junction shows trimming of 2 bases on V and 8 bases on J, plus 12 bases between the germline ends. Taken from the germline V gene, the CDR1 and CDR2 loops are MNHEY and SVGAGI. Reading from cysteine to phenylalanine, the CDR3 counts 14 amino acids. CDR3 DNA is the only sequence kept; it has 42 bases, read in frame from the first base. Points the paper makes about the study in general: No statistical method was used to predetermine the sample size, and group allocation was not hidden from the investigators. In validation, the model predicted ophthalmopathy progression with about 71% sensitivity and roughly 72% specificity; some 13 predicted patients were CT-confirmed with GO in a median of approximately 6.5 months. Most expanded thyroid clonotypes with frequency above 0.001 were also detected in blood, suggesting blood repertoires may reflect the thyroid immune response. In cross-validation, the 13-signature model distinguished ophthalmopathy from stable hyperthyroidism with 85% to 90% sensitivity and about 84% specificity, and in the test set the corresponding values were roughly 80% and 76%.

With respect to this clonotype: Which antigen it targets is not known. Base qualities are not provided; no much larger clone lies one nucleotide away.

The TCR was taken from an adult man with Graves' hyperthyroidism. Here the chain combines TRBV6-5 and TRBJ1-4; possibly the D gene is TRBD1, per 6 matching bases. Sample: peripheral blood or thyroid tissue (not recorded which). The CDR3 reads CASSYTGTQEKLFF. The DNA sequence is TGTGCCAGCAGTTACACCGGGACACAAGAAAAACTGTTTTTT.